A selection of T cell receptor beta chains follows, all from one sample in a study of cytomegalovirus exposure and HLA in healthy donors. TCRdb keeps only in-frame clones here, not all; method: immunoSEQ multiplex PCR. This sample contains 150,000 to 250,000 clones. The sample taken for sequencing was PBMCs. The receptor set was obtained from a boy aged 10-17 years in good health and CMV-seronegative. The CDR3 runs from the conserved cysteine through the conserved F or W. D genes are given only for firm matches.

CDR3 protein: CASSYLQGAGTDTQYF
CDR3 DNA: TGTGCCAGCAGTTACCTTCAGGGGGCTGGCACAGATACGCAGTATTTT
D gene: TRBD1
V gene: TRBV6-5
J gene: TRBJ2-3

CDR3 protein: CACTGDTNYGYTF
CDR3 DNA: TGTGCCTGTACCGGCGACACTAACTATGGCTACACCTTC
D gene: -
V gene: TRBV30
J gene: TRBJ1-2

CDR3 protein: CASNYGQGATEAFF
CDR3 DNA: TGTGCCAGCAACTATGGACAGGGGGCGACTGAAGCTTTCTTT
D gene: TRBD1
V gene: TRBV6-5
J gene: TRBJ1-1

CDR3 protein: CASSLYRGRTQYF
CDR3 DNA: TGTGCCAGCAGCTTATATCGGGGGAGGACCCAGTACTTC
D gene: -
V gene: TRBV7-3
J gene: TRBJ2-5

CDR3 protein: CASRPTSGGTYEQYF
CDR3 DNA: TGTGCCAGCAGGCCGACTAGCGGGGGGACCTACGAGCAGTACTTC
D gene: TRBD2
V gene: TRBV28
J gene: TRBJ2-7

CDR3 protein: CATMEVDNEQFF
CDR3 DNA: TGTGCCACCATGGAGGTAGACAATGAGCAGTTCTTC
D gene: -
V gene: TRBV15
J gene: TRBJ2-1

CDR3 protein: CAWSSLDSSSYEQYF
CDR3 DNA: TGTGCCTGGAGCAGTCTGGACAGCAGCTCCTACGAGCAGTACTTC
D gene: -
V gene: TRBV30
J gene: TRBJ2-7

CDR3 protein: CAWRGTGGNTIYF
CDR3 DNA: TGTGCCTGGAGGGGGACAGGTGGAAACACCATATATTTT
D gene: TRBD1
V gene: TRBV30
J gene: TRBJ1-3

CDR3 protein: CASSIGTSGGGGYEQYF
CDR3 DNA: TGTGCCAGCAGCATCGGGACTAGCGGGGGGGGCGGGTACGAGCAGTACTTC
D gene: TRBD2
V gene: TRBV13
J gene: TRBJ2-7

CDR3 protein: CASKGQGWNSPLHF
CDR3 DNA: TGTGCCAGCAAAGGACAGGGATGGAATTCACCCCTCCACTTT
D gene: TRBD1
V gene: TRBV11-2
J gene: TRBJ1-6

CDR3 protein: CASSVPGGRGGYTF
CDR3 DNA: TGTGCCAGCAGTGTCCCAGGGGGCAGGGGTGGCTACACCTTC
D gene: TRBD1
V gene: TRBV25-1
J gene: TRBJ1-2

CDR3 protein: CASSTTLAGGSNEQFF
CDR3 DNA: TGTGCCAGCTCAACCACCCTAGCGGGGGGCTCCAATGAGCAGTTCTTC
D gene: TRBD2
V gene: TRBV18
J gene: TRBJ2-1

CDR3 protein: CASSLALPNEQFF
CDR3 DNA: TGTGCCAGCAGCTTAGCTCTCCCGAATGAGCAGTTCTTC
D gene: -
V gene: TRBV7-2
J gene: TRBJ2-1

CDR3 protein: CAISGLERGGNEQFF
CDR3 DNA: TGTGCCATCAGTGGATTGGAGCGGGGGGGGAATGAGCAGTTCTTC
D gene: TRBD2
V gene: TRBV10-3
J gene: TRBJ2-1

CDR3 protein: CAISESGEGNHNEQFF
CDR3 DNA: TGTGCCATCAGTGAGTCAGGGGAGGGGAACCACAATGAGCAGTTCTTC
D gene: TRBD2
V gene: TRBV10-3
J gene: TRBJ2-1

CDR3 protein: CASSLGVGGTYNEQFF
CDR3 DNA: TGCGCCAGCAGCTTGGGTGTAGGGGGAACCTACAATGAGCAGTTCTTC
D gene: -
V gene: TRBV5-1
J gene: TRBJ2-1

CDR3 protein: CASSLTGYTWMGYTF
CDR3 DNA: TGTGCCAGCAGTTTGACAGGGTATACCTGGATGGGCTACACCTTC
D gene: TRBD1
V gene: TRBV27
J gene: TRBJ1-2

CDR3 protein: CASSMGLAGAYNEQFF
CDR3 DNA: TGTGCCAGTAGTATGGGACTAGCGGGGGCCTACAATGAGCAGTTCTTC
D gene: TRBD2
V gene: TRBV19
J gene: TRBJ2-1

CDR3 protein: CASSWDRSTGELFF
CDR3 DNA: TGTGCCAGCAGCTGGGACAGATCCACCGGGGAGCTGTTTTTT
D gene: TRBD1
V gene: TRBV7-7
J gene: TRBJ2-2

CDR3 protein: CASSFTSGGSNEQFF
CDR3 DNA: TGTGCCAGCAGTTTTACTAGCGGGGGGAGCAATGAGCAGTTCTTC
D gene: TRBD2
V gene: TRBV6-5
J gene: TRBJ2-1

CDR3 protein: CATSRDSGPQPQHF
CDR3 DNA: TGTGCCACCAGCAGAGACTCAGGGCCTCAGCCCCAGCATTTT
D gene: -
V gene: TRBV15
J gene: TRBJ1-5

CDR3 protein: CASTNRDYGHTEAFF
CDR3 DNA: TGTGCCAGTACCAACCGGGACTACGGACACACTGAAGCTTTCTTT
D gene: -
V gene: TRBV19
J gene: TRBJ1-1

CDR3 protein: CASSQDPRENSYEQYF
CDR3 DNA: TGCGCCAGCAGCCAAGATCCCCGGGAAAACTCCTACGAGCAGTACTTC
D gene: -
V gene: TRBV4-1
J gene: TRBJ2-7

CDR3 protein: CASSSTGQGAAYNSPLHF
CDR3 DNA: TGTGCCAGCAGCTCAACGGGACAGGGGGCGGCATATAATTCACCCCTCCACTTT
D gene: TRBD1
V gene: TRBV7-9
J gene: TRBJ1-6

CDR3 protein: CASSGSRGNNYGYTF
CDR3 DNA: TGTGCCAGCAGCGGATCCCGGGGGAATAACTATGGCTACACCTTC
D gene: -
V gene: TRBV13
J gene: TRBJ1-2

CDR3 protein: CASSPIGQDGGQYF
CDR3 DNA: TGCGCCAGCAGCCCGATAGGACAGGACGGAGGGCAGTACTTC
D gene: TRBD1
V gene: TRBV5-1
J gene: TRBJ2-7

CDR3 protein: CSVEDPTGNEAFF
CDR3 DNA: TGCAGCGTTGAAGACCCTACAGGGAATGAAGCTTTCTTT
D gene: -
V gene: TRBV29-1
J gene: TRBJ1-1

CDR3 protein: CASSEGGPLEKLFF
CDR3 DNA: TGTGCCAGCAGCGAAGGCGGGCCCTTAGAAAAACTGTTTTTT
D gene: -
V gene: TRBV5-4
J gene: TRBJ1-4